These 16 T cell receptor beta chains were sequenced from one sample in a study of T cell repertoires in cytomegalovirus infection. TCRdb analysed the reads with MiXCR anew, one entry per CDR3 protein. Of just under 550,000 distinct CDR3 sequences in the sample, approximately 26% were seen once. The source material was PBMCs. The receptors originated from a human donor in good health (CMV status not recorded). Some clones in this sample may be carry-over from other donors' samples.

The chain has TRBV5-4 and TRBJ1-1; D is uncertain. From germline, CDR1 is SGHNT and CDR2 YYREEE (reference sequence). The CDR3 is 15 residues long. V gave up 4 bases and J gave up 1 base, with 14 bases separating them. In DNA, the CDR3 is TGTGCCAGCAGCCCGCGCTCATGGCAGAACACTGAAGCTTTCTTT. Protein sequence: CASSPRSWQNTEAFF.

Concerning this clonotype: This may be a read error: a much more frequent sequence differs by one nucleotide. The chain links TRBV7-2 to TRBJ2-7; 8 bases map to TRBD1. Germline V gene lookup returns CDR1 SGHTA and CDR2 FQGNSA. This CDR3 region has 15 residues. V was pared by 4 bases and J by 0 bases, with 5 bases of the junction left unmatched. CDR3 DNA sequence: TGTGCCAGCAGCTCGTCCGGGACAGGCTCCTACGAGCAGTACTTC. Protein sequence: CASSSSGTGSYEQYF.

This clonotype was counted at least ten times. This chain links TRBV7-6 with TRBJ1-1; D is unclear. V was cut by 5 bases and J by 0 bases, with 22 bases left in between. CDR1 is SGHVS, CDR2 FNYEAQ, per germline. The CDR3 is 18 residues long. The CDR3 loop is CASSRDAVDGPLNTEAFF. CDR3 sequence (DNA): TGTGCCAGCAGCCGCGACGCGGTTGACGGTCCTTTGAACACTGAAGCTTTCTTT.

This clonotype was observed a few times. CDR3 protein: CAISASGEGSEQYF. For the CDR3, the DNA is TGTGCCATCAGTGCTTCAGGGGAAGGTAGCGAGCAGTACTTC. The chain uses TRBV10-3 and TRBJ2-7; possibly TRBD1 for D (6 bases). The germline CDR1 and CDR2 sequences are ENHRY and SYGVKD. This CDR3 is 14 amino acids long. Trimming stripped 4 bases from V and 6 bases from J, with 16 bases between.

CDR3 sequence: CASSPAGGGGPYNEQFF. CDR3 bases: TGTGCCAGCAGCCCCGCCGGGGGTGGGGGACCCTACAATGAGCAGTTCTTC. This chain connects TRBV4-2 to TRBJ2-1, with a tentative D call TRBD2 (6 bases). The V and J ends lost 4 bases and 2 bases respectively, with 18 bases between them. The V gene's germline CDR1 is LGHNA and CDR2 YNFKEQ. CDR3 length equals 17 residues.

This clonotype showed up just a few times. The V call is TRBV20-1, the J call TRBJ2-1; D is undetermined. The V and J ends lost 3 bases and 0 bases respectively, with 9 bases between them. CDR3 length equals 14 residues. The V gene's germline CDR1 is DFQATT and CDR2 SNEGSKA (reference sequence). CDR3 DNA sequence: TGCAGTGCTAGGTTGCGCAGCTCCTACAATGAGCAGTTCTTC. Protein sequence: CSARLRSSYNEQFF.

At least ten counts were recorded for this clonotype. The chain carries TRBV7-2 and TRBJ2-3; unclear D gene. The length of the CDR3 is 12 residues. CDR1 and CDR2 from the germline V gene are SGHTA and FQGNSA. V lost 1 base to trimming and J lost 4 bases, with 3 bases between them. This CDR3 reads CASSLDSDTQYF. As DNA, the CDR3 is TGTGCCAGCAGCTTAGACTCAGATACGCAGTATTTT.

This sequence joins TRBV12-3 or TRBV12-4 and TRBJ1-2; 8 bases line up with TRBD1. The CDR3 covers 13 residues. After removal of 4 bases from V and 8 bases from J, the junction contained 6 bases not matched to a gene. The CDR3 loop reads CASSSRTGHGYTF. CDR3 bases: TGTGCCAGCAGTTCGCGGACAGGGCACGGCTACACCTTC.

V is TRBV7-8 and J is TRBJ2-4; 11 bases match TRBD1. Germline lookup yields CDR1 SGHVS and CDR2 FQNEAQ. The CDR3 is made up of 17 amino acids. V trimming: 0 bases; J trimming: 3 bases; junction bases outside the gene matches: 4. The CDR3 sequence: CASSLARTGGGKNIQYF. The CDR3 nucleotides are TGTGCCAGCAGCTTAGCTCGGACAGGGGGCGGCAAAAACATTCAGTACTTC.

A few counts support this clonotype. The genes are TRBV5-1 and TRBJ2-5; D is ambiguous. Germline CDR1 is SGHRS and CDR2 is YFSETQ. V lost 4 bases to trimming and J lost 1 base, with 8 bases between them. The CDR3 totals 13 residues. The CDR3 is CASSLDAQETQYF. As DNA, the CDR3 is TGCGCCAGCAGCCTCGACGCCCAAGAGACCCAGTACTTC.

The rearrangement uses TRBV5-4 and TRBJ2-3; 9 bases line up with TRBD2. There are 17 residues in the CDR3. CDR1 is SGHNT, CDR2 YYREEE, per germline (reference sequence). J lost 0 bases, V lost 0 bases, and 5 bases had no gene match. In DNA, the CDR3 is TGTGCCAGCAGCTTGGCCCTACTAGCGGGTAGCACAGATACGCAGTATTTT. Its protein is CASSLALLAGSTDTQYF.

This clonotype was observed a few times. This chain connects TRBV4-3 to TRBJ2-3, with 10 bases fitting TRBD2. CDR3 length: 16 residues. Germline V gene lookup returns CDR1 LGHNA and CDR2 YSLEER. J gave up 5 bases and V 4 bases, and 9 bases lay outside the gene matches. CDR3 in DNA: TGCGCCAGCAGCCCATCGAGCGGGAGGGTGGGAGATACGCAGTATTTT. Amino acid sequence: CASSPSSGRVGDTQYF.

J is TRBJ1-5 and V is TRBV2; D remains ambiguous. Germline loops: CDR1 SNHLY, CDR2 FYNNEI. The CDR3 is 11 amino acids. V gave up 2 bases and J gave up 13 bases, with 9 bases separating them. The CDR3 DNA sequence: TGTGCCAGCAGTGAATCCCGGTCGCAGCATTTT. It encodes CASSESRSQHF.

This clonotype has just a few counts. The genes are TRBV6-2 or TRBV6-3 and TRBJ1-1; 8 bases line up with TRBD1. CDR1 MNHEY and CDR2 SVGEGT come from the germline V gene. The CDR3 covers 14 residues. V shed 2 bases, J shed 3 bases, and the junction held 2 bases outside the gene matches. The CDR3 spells CASSYGQGHTEAFF. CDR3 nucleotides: TGTGCCAGCAGTTACGGACAGGGACACACTGAAGCTTTCTTT.

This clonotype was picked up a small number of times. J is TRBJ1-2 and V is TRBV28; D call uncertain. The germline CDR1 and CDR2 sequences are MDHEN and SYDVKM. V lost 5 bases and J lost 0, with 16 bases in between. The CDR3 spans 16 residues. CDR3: CASSPPRRRANYGYTF. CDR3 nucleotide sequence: TGTGCCAGCAGTCCTCCCCGTCGGCGGGCTAACTATGGCTACACCTTC.

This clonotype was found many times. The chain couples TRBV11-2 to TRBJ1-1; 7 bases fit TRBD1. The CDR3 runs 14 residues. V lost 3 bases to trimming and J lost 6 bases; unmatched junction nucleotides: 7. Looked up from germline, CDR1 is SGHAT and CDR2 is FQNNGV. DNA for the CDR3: TGTGCCAGCAGCTTCCGACAGGGAAGGCCTGAAGCTTTCTTT. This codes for CASSFRQGRPEAFF.